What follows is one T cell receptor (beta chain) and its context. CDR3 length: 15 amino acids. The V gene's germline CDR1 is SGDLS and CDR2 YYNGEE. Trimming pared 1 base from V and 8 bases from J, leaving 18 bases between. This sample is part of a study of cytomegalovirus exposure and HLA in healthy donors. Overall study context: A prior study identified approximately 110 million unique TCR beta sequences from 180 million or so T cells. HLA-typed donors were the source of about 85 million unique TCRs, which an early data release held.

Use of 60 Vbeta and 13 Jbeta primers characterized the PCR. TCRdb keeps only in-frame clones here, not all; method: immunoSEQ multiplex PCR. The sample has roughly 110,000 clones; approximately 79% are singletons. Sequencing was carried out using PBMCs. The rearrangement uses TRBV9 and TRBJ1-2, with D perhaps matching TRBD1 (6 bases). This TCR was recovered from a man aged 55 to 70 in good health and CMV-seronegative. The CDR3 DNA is TGTGCCAGCAGCGTAACACAAGGGGGGGTCGGAGGCTACACCTTC. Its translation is CASSVTQGGVGGYTF. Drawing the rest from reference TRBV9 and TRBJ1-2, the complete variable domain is DSGVTQTPKHLITATGQRVTLRCSPRSGDLSVYWYQQSLDQGLQFLIQYYNGEERAKGNILERFSAQQFPDLHSELNLSSLELGDSALYFCASSVTQGGVGGYTFGSGTRLTVV.